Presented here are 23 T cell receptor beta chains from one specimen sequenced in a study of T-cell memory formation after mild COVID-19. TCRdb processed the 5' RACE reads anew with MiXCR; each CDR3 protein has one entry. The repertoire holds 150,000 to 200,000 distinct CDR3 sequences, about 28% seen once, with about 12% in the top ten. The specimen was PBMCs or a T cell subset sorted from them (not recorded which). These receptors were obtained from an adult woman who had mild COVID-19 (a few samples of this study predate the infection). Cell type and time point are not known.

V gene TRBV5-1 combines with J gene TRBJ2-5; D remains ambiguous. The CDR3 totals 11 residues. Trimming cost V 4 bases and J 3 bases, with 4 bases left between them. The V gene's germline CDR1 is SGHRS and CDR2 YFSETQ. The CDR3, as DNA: TGCGCCAGCAGCACTGAAGAGACCCAGTACTTC. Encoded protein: CASSTEETQYF.

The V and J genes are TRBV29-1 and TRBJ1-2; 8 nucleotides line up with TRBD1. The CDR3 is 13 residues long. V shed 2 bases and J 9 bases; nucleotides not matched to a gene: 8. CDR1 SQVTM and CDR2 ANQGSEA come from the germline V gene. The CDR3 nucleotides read TGCAGCGTTGAACGGGACAGGACCTGGAGCTACACCTTC. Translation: CSVERDRTWSYTF.

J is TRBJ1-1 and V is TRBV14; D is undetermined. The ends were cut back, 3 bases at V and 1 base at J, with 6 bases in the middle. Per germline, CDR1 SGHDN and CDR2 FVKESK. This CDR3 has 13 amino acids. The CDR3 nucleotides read TGTGCCAGCAGCCATTCGCGGAACACTGAAGCTTTCTTT. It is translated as CASSHSRNTEAFF.

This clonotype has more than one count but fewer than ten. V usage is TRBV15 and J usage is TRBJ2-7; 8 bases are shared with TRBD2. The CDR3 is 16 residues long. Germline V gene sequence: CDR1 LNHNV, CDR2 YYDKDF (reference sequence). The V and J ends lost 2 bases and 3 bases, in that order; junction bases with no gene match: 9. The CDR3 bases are TGTGCCACCAGCAGATCCATGCCGGGACTAGTCTACGAGCAGTACTTC. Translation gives CATSRSMPGLVYEQYF.

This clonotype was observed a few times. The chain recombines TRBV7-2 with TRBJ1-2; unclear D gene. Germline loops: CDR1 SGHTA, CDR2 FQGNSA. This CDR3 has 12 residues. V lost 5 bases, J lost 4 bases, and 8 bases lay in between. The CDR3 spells CASSLLTYGYTF. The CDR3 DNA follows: TGTGCCAGCAGCCTCCTGACCTATGGCTACACCTTC.

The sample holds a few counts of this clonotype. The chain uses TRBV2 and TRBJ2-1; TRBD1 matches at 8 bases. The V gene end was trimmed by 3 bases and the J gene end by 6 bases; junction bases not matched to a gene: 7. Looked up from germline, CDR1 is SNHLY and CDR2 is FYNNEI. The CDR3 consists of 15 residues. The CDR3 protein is CASSDPRTGSNEQFF. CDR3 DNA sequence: TGTGCCAGCAGTGATCCGAGGACAGGGAGCAATGAGCAGTTCTTC.

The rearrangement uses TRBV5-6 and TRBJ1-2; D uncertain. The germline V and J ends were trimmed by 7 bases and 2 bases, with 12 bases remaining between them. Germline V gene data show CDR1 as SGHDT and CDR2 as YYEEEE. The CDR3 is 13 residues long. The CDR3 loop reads CASLTSANYGYTF. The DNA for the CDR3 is TGTGCCAGCCTTACATCGGCAAACTATGGCTACACCTTC. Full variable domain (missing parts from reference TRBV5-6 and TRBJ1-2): DAGVTQSPTHLIKTRGQQVTLRCSPKSGHDTVSWYQQALGQGPQFIFQYYEEEERQRGNFPDRFSGHQFPNYSSELNVNALLLGDSALYLCASLTSANYGYTFGSGTRLTVV.

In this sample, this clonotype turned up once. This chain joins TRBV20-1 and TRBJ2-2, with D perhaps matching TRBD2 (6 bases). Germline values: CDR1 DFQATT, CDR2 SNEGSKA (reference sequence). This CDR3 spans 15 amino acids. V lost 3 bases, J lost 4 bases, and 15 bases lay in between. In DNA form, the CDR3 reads TGCAGTGCTAGTCCAACGGCGGGGAGCACCGGGGAGCTGTTTTTT. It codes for CSASPTAGSTGELFF.

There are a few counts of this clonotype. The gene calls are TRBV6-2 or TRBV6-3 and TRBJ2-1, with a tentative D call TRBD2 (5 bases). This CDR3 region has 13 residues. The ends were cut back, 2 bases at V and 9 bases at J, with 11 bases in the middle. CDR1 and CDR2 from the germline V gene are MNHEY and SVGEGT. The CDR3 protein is CASSYLEAGEQFF. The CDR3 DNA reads TGTGCCAGCAGTTACCTCGAGGCGGGTGAGCAGTTCTTC.

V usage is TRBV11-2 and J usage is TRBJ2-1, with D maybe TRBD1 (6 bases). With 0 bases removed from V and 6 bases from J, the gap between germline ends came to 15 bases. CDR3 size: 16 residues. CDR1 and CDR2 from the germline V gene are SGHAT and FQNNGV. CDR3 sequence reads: CASSLDGWGRGNEQFF. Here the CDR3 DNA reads TGTGCCAGCAGCTTAGATGGCTGGGGCAGGGGCAATGAGCAGTTCTTC.

CDR3 in amino acids: CASSQEFAGSHSTDTQYF. The DNA for the CDR3 is TGCGCCAGCAGCCAAGAATTCGCAGGGTCCCATAGCACAGATACGCAGTATTTT. V gene TRBV4-3 combines with J gene TRBJ2-3; possible D gene TRBD1, 5 bases. Trimming pared 0 bases from V and 0 bases from J, leaving 16 bases between. This CDR3 comprises 18 residues. In germline, CDR1 is LGHNA, CDR2 YSLEER.

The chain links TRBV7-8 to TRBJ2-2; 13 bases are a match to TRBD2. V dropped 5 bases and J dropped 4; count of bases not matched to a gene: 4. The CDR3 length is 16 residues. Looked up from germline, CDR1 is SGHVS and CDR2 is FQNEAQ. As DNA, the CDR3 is TGTGCCAGCAGCACGGGACTAGCGGGGAGCACCGGGGAGCTGTTTTTT. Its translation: CASSTGLAGSTGELFF.

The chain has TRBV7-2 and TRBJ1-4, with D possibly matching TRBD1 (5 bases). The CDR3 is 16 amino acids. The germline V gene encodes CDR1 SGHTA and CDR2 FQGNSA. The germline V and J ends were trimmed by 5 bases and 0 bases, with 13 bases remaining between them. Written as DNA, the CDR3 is TGTGCCAGCAGCGCCCACCAGGGTGCAACTAATGAAAAACTGTTTTTT. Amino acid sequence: CASSAHQGATNEKLFF.

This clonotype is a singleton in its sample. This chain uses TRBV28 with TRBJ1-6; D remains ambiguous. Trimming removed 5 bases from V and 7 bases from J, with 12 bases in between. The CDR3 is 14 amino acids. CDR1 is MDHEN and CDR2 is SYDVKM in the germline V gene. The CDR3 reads CASSPPPFNSPLHF. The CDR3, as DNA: TGTGCCAGCAGTCCGCCCCCGTTCAATTCACCCCTCCACTTT.

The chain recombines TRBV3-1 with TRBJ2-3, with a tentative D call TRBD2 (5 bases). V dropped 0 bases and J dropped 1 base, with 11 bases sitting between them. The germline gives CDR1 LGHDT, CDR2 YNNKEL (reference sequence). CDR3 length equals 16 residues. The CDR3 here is CASSQEKRLRTDTQYF. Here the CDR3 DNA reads TGTGCCAGCAGCCAAGAAAAGCGGTTACGCACAGATACGCAGTATTTT.

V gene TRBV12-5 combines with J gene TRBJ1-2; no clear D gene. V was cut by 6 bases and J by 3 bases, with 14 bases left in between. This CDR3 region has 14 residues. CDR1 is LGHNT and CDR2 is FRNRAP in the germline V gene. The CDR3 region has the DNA TGTGCTAGTGGCCTCCACCCCGGCGACTATGGCTACACCTTC. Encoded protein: CASGLHPGDYGYTF.

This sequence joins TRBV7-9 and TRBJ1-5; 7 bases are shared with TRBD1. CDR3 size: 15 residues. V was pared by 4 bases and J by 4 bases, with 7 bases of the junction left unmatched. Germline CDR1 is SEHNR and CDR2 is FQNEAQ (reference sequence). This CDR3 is CASSYAGTENQPQHF. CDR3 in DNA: TGTGCCAGCAGCTACGCCGGGACAGAGAATCAGCCCCAGCATTTT.

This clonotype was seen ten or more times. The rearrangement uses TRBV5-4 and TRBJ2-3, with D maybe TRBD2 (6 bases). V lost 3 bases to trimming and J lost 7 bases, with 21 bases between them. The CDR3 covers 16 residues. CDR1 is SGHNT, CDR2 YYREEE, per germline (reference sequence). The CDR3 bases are TGTGCCAGCAGCTCTCAGGCGGGACCACGGGGAAATACGCAGTATTTT. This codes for CASSSQAGPRGNTQYF. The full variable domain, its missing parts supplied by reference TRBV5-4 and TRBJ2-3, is ETGVTQSPTHLIKTRGQQVTLRCSSQSGHNTVSWYQQALGQGPQFIFQYYREEENGRGNFPPRFSGLQFPNYSSELNVNALELDDSALYLCASSSQAGPRGNTQYFGPGTRLTVL.

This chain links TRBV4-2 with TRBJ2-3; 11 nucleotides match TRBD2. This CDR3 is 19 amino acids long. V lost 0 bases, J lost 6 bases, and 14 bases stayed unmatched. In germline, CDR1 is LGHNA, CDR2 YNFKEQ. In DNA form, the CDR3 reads TGTGCCAGCAGCCAAGATCTTACAACTAGCGGGAGTAAAGCGGATACGCAGTATTTT. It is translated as CASSQDLTTSGSKADTQYF.

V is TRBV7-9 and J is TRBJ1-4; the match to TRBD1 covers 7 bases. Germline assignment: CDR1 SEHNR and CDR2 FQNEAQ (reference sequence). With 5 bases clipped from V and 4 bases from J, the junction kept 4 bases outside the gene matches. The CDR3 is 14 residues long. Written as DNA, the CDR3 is TGTGCCAGCAGCCCGGGACAGAGTAATGAAAAACTGTTTTTT. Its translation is CASSPGQSNEKLFF.

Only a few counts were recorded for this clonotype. The CDR3 region is CAGAGVPGYEQFF. The CDR3 bases are TGTGCTGGAGCGGGGGTGCCAGGCTATGAGCAGTTCTTC. The rearrangement joins TRBV7-9 to TRBJ2-1, with 8 bases matching TRBD2. This CDR3 contains 13 residues. Germline V gene data show CDR1 as SEHNR and CDR2 as FQNEAQ (reference sequence).

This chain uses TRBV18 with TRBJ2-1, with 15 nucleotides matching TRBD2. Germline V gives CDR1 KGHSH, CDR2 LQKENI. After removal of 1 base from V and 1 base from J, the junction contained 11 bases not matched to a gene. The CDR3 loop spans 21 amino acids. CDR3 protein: CASSPQHPGLAGGSSYNEQFF. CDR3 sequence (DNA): TGTGCCAGCTCACCACAGCACCCGGGACTAGCGGGAGGATCATCCTACAATGAGCAGTTCTTC.

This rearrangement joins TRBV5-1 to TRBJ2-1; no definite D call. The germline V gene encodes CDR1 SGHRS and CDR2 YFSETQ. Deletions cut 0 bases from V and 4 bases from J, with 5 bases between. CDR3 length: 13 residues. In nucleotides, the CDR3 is TGCGCCAGCAGCTTGGAGCAGTACAATGAGCAGTTCTTC. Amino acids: CASSLEQYNEQFF. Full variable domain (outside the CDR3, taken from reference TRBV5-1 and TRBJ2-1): KAGVTQTPRYLIKTRGQQVTLSCSPISGHRSVSWYQQTPGQGLQFLFEYFSETQRNKGNFPGRFSGRQFSNSRSEMNVSTLELGDSALYLCASSLEQYNEQFFGPGTRLTVL.